This paragraph reports one T cell receptor beta chain. The data were obtained in a study of identical twins. Template switching supplied a universal primer site; unique molecular identifiers were carried on the cDNA. TCRdb fed the 5' RACE reads into MiXCR, producing one record per CDR3 protein. In the table there are 1,800,000 or so distinct CDR3 sequences, about 32% of which are singletons. CDR1 is DFQATT, CDR2 SNEGSKA, per germline (reference sequence). The CDR3 has 14 residues. Trimming left V 6 bases short and J 1 base short, with 13 bases between. The origin of this receptor is a newborn girl in good health. The material sequenced was cord blood. The chain couples TRBV20-1 to TRBJ1-5, with a tentative D call TRBD1 (6 bases). The CDR3 loop reads CSARKGESNQPQHF. CDR3 coding DNA: TGCAGTGCGCGCAAGGGGGAGAGCAATCAGCCCCAGCATTTT.